This TCR beta chain was retrieved from a study of cytomegalovirus exposure and HLA in healthy donors. Whole-study context: In an earlier analysis, 117 million unique TCR beta sequences were found from approximately 190 million T cells. The early release's HLA-typed donors yielded 78 million or so unique TCRs. Broader study findings: The study assumed roughly uniform donor sequencing depth for presence/absence analyses.

The PCR contained 60 Vbeta and 13 Jbeta primers. Libraries were prepared by immunoSEQ multiplex PCR; TCRdb keeps only in-frame clonotypes and omits some of them. The sample holds around 150,000 clones, 80% seen once. On this clone: Its antigen remains unidentified.

Germline lookup yields CDR1 MNHNY and CDR2 SVGAGI (reference sequence). The CDR3 length is 13 residues. The sequenced sample consisted of PBMCs. The TCR originated in a man between 18 and 35 years old in good health and CMV-seropositive. This chain connects TRBV6-6 to TRBJ2-5; tentatively, D is TRBD1 (5 bases). Judging by the DNA end, TRBJ2-7 fits better; the J call may be wrong. The CDR3 sequence is CASSPDRGNEQYF. CDR3 nucleotides: TGTGCCAGCAGTCCCGATAGGGGCAACGAGCAGTACTTC.